This T cell receptor beta chain was recorded in a study of spatial heterogeneity in lung cancer. Study-wide context: Averaged across combinations, each unique TCR and UMI pairing appeared more than ten times in raw reads, which were uncorrected.

This clonotype occurred many times. Sample time point: blood at routine non-recurrence follow-up after resection. The input material, whole RNA from tumor, nontumor lung or frozen PBMC, was sequenced unsorted. CDR1 SGHDN and CDR2 FVKESK come from the germline V gene. The CDR3 runs to 15 residues. Unmatched junction bases numbered 6, after V lost 4 bases and J lost 0 bases. TCRdb reprocessed the 5' RACE reads via MiXCR and lists one record per CDR3 protein. The table records 25,000 to 30,000 distinct CDR3 sequences, under 6.5% of them present only once. Specimen: PBMCs, collected at follow-up. The receptor was isolated from a male donor with early-stage non-small cell lung cancer. The chain has TRBV14 and TRBJ2-7; 7 positions agree with TRBD2. The chain's CDR3 is CASSPVGGSSYEQYV. CDR3 bases: TGTGCCAGCAGCCCGGTTGGCGGGAGCTCCTACGAGCAGTACGTC.